The clone carrying this TCR beta chain turned up a few times. What it binds is not known. One junction end does not reproduce the germline sequence, and a read error may be involved. This sample is part of a study of blood T cells in healthy people across ages. General observations from the study: Older age went with lower TCR beta diversity per million T cells, in a roughly linear way.

In germline, CDR1 is SQVTM, CDR2 ANQGSEA. The CDR3 contains 11 residues. The authors ran a second PCR of about 6 to 12 cycles using a sample-barcoded 5' primer and a J-beta primer mix. One entry per CDR3 protein, called by TCRdb with MiXCR from the 5' RACE reads. Here the sample spans about 1,800,000 distinct CDR3 sequences, 28% being singletons. The source of this sequence is a woman under 40 in good health. The chain couples TRBV29-1 to TRBJ1-2; no clear D gene. The sequenced material came from blood. In DNA form, the CDR3 reads TGCAGCGTTCCGGCCAGATATGGCCACACCTTC. Its translation is CSVPARYGHTF.